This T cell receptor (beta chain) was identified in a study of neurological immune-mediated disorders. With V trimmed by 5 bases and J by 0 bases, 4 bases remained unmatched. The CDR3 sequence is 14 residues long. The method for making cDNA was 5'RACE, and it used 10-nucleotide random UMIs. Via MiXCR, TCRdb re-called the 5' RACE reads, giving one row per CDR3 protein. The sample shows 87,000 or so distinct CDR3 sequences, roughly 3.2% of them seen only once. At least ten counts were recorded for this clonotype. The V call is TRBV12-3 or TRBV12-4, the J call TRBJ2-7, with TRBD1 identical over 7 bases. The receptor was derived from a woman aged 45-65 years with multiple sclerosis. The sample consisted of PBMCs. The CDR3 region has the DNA TGTGCCAGCAGTGGTCGGACAGGCTCCTACGAGCAGTACTTC. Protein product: CASSGRTGSYEQYF.